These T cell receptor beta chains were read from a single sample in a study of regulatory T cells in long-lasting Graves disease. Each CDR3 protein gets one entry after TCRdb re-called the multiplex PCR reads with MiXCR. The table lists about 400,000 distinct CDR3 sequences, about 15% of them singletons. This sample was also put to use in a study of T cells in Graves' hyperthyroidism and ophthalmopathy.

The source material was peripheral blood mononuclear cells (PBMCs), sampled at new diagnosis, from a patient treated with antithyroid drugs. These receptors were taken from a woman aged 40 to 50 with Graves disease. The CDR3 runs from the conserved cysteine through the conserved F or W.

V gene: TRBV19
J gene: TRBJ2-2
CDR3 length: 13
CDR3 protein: CASSIRGTGELFF

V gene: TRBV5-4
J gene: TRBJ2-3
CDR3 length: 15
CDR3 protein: CASSLRTASTDTQYF

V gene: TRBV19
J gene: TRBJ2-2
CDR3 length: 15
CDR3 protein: CASLPGLAGSGELFF

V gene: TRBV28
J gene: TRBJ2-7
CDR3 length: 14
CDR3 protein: CASSLQGWFYEQYF

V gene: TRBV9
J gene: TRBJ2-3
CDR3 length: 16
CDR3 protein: CASSVEAGVETDTQYF

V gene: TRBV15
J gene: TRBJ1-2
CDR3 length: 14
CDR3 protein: CATSRPPGSAGYTF

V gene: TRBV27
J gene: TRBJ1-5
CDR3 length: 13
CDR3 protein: CASWTGANQPQHF

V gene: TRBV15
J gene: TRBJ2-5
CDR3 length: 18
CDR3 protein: CATSRVRLAGLPQETQYF

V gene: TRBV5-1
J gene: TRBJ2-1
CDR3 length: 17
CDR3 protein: CASSLDGRLAYYNEQFF

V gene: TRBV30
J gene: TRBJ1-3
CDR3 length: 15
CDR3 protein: CAWITPGSSGNTIYF

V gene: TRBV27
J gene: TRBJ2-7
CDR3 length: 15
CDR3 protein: CASSPRQGAFYEQYF

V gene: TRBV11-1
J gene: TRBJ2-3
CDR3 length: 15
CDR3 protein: CASSRGTGFTDTQYF

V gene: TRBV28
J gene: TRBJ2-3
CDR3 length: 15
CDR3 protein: CASAWTGGHTDTQYF

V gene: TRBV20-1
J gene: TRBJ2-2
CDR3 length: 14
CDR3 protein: CSARSGRRTGELFF

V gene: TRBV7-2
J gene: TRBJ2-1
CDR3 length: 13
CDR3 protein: CASRSGSYNEQFF

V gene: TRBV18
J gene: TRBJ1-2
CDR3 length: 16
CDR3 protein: CASSPSGQPSNYGYTF

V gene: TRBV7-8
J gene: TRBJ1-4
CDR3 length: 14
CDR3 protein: CASSKNRGREKLFF

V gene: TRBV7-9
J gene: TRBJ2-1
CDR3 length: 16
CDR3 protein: CASSLAGTSEYNEQFF

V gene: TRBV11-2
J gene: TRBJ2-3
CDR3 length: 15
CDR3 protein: CASSFAGSGPDTQYF

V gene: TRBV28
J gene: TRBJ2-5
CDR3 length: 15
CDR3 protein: CASSFGNGREETQYF

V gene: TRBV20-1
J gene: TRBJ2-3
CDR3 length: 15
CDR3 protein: CSARDASEAEDTQYF

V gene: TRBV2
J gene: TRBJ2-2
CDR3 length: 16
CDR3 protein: CASSETASARGGELFF